This TCR beta chain was identified in a study of CD8 T cells in ankylosing spondylitis. In making TCR beta libraries, quantitative 5'-RACE with molecular barcodes was used. TCRdb reprocessed the 5' RACE reads with MiXCR, giving one entry per CDR3 protein. The data show more than 200,000 distinct CDR3 sequences, with about 24% seen just once and roughly 0.6% held by the top ten. Of note for this clonotype: Its antigen is still unknown.

Broader study findings: Roughly eight highly homologous variants made up a TCR beta motif that seemed to typify ankylosing spondylitis blood. Peripheral blood samples showed relatively rare disease-linked clones, and these clones were CD8+. According to the report, clones linked to the disease were significantly enriched in matched synovial fluid samples taken from ankylosing spondylitis patients.

The CDR3 runs to 11 residues. CDR1 and CDR2 from the germline V gene are SQVTM and ANQGSEA. This chain links TRBV29-1 with TRBJ1-1; weak D call: TRBD1 (6 bases). Sequencing was performed on blood, either unsorted or a sorted T cell fraction (not recorded which). This TCR derives from a male donor with ankylosing spondylitis or in good health (not recorded which). Written as DNA, the CDR3 is TGCGGGGTGCAGGGGAGGTCTGAAGCTTTCTTT. This sequence encodes CGVQGRSEAFF.